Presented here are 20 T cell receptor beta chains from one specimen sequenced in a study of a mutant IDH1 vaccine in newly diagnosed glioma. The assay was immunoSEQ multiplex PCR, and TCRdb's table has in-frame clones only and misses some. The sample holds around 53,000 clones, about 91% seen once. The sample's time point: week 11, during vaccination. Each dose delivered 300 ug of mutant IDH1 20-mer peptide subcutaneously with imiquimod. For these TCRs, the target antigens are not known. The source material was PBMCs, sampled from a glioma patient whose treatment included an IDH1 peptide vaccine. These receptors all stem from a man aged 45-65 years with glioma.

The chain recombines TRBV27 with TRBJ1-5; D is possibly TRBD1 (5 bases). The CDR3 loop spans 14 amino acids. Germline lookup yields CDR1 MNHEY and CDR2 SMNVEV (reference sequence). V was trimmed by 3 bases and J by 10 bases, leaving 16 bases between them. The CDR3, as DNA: TGTGCCAGCAGTTTGGGAACAGGAAACCTCCCCCAGCATTTT. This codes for CASSLGTGNLPQHF.

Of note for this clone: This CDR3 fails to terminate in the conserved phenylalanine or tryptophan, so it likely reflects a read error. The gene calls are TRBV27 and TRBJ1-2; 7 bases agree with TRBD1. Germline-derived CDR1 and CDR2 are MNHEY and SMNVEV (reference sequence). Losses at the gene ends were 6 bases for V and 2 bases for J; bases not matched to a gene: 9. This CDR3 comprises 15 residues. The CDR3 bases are TGTGCCAGCAGCAAAGGAGGGGGCGGAAACTATGGCTACACCCTC. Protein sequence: CASSKGGGGNYGYTL.

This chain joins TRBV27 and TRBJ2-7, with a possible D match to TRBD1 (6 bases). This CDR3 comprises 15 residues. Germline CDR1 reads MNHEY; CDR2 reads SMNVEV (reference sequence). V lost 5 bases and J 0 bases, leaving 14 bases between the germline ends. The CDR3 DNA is TGTGCCAGCAGTCCGAACAGGGTTCTCTCCTACGAGCAGTACTTC. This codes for CASSPNRVLSYEQYF.

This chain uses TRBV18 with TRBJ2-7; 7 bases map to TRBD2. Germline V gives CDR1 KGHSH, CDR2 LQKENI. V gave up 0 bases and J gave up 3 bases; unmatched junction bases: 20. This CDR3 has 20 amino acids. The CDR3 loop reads CASSPPVASGSSEGLYEQYF. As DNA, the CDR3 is TGTGCCAGCTCACCACCGGTGGCTAGCGGTTCCTCAGAGGGACTCTACGAGCAGTACTTC.

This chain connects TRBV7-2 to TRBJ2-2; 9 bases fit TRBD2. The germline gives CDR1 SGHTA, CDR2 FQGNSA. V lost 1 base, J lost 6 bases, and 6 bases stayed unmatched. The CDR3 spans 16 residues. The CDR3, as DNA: TGTGCCAGCAGCTTAGGATCTGCGGGGGGGCCCGGGGAGCTGTTTTTT. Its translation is CASSLGSAGGPGELFF.

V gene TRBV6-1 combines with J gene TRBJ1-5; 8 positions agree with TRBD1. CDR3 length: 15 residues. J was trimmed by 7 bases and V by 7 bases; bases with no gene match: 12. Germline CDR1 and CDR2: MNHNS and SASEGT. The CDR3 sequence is CASIPGQGARQPQHF. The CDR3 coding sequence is TGTGCCAGCATCCCCGGACAGGGAGCAAGGCAGCCCCAGCATTTT.

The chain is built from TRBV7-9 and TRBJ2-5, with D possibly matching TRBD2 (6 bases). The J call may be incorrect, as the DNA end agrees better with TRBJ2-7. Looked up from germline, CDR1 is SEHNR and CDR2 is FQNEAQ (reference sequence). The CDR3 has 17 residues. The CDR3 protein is CASSLGRRSGAPYEQYF. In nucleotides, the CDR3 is TGTGCCAGCAGCTTAGGGCGCCGTAGCGGAGCCCCCTACGAGCAGTACTTC.

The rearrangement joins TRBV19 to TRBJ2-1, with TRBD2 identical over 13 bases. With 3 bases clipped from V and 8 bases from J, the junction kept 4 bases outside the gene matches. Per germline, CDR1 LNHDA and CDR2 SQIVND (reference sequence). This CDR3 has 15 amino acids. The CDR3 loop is CASSITSGRVHEQFF. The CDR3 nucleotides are TGTGCCAGTAGTATCACTAGCGGGAGGGTCCATGAGCAGTTCTTC.

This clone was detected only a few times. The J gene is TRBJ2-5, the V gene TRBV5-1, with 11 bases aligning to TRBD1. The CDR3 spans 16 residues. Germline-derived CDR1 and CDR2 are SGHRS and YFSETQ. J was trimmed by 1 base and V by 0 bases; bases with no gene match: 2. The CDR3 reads CASSLAGTGGQETQYF. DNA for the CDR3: TGCGCCAGCAGCTTGGCCGGGACAGGGGGCCAAGAGACCCAGTACTTC. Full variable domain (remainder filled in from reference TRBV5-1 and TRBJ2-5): KAGVTQTPRYLIKTRGQQVTLSCSPISGHRSVSWYQQTPGQGLQFLFEYFSETQRNKGNFPGRFSGRQFSNSRSEMNVSTLELGDSALYLCASSLAGTGGQETQYFGPGTRLLVL.

DNA for the CDR3: TGTGCCAGCAGGGTCACCAGCTACGAGCAGTACTTC. Its protein product is CASRVTSYEQYF. The chain combines TRBV2 with TRBJ2-7; no firm D call. The CDR3 has 12 amino acids. Trimming stripped 6 bases from V and 3 bases from J, with 9 bases between. CDR1 and CDR2 from the germline V gene are SNHLY and FYNNEI.

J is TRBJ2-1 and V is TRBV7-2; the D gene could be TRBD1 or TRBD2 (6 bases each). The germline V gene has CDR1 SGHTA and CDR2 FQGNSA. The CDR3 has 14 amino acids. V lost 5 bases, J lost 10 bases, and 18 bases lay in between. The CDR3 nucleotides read TGTGCCAGCAGCCCGGCTCGGGGGCCGTGGGAGCAGTTCTTC. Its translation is CASSPARGPWEQFF.

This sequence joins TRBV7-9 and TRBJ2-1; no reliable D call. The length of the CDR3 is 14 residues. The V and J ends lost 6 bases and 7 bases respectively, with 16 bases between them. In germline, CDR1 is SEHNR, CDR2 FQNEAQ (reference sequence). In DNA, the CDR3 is TGTGCCAGCAGGCCTCCTACAGTTACAAATGAGCAGTTCTTC. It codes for CASRPPTVTNEQFF.

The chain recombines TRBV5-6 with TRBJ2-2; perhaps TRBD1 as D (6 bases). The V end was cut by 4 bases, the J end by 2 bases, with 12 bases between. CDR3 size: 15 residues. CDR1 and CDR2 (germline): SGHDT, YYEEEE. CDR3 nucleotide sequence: TGTGCCAGCAGCCCGGACAGATTCAACACCGGGGAGCTGTTTTTT. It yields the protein CASSPDRFNTGELFF.

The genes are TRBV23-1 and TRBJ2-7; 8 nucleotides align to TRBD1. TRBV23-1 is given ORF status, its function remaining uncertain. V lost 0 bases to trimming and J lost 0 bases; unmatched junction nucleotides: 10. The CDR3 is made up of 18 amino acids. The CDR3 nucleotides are TGCGCCAGCAGTCAATCTCCTGCTACAGGGGGTCACTCCTACGAGCAGTACTTC. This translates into CASSQSPATGGHSYEQYF.

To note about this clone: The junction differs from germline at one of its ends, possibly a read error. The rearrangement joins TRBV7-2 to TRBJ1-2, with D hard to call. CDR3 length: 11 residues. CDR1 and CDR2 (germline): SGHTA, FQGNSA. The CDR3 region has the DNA TGTGCCAGCAGCCCCCGGGGAGACTTGGCCTTC. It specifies CASSPRGDLAF. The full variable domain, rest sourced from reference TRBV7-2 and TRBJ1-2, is GAGVSQSPSNKVTEKGKDVELRCDPISGHTALYWYRQSLGQGLEFLIYFQGNSAPDKSGLPSDRFSAERTGGSVSTLTIQRTQQEDSAVYLCASSPRGDLAFGSGTRLTVV.

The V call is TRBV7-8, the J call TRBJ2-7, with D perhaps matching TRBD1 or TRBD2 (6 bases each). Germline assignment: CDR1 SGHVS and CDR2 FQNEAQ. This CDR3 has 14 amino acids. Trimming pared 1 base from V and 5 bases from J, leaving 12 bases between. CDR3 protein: CASSLGGAQDEQYF. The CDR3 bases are TGTGCCAGCAGCTTAGGGGGGGCGCAGGACGAGCAGTACTTC. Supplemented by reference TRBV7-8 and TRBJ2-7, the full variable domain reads GAGVSQSPRYKVAKRGQDVALRCDPISGHVSLFWYQQALGQGPEFLTYFQNEAQLDKSGLPSDRFFAERPEGSVSTLKIQRTQQEDSAVYLCASSLGGAQDEQYFGPGTRLTVT.

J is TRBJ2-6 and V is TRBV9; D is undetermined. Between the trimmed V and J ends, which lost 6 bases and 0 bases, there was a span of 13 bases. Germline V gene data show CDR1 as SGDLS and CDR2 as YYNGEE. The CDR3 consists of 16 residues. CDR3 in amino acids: CASTTSLGSGANVLTF. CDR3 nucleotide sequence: TGTGCCAGCACCACGTCCTTGGGCTCTGGGGCCAACGTCCTGACTTTC.

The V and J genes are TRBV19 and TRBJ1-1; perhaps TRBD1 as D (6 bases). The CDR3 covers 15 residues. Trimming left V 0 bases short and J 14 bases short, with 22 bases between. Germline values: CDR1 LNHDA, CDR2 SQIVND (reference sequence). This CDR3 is CASSIDLTGRKGSFF. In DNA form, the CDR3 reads TGTGCCAGTAGTATAGATCTAACAGGGCGGAAGGGGTCATTCTTT.

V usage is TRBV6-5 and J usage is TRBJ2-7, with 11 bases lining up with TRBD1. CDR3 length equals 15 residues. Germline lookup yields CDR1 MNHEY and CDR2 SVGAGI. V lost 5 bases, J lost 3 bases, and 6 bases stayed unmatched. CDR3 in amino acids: CASSRRTGGNYEQYF. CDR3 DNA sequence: TGTGCCAGCAGTCGGAGGACAGGGGGCAACTACGAGCAGTACTTC.

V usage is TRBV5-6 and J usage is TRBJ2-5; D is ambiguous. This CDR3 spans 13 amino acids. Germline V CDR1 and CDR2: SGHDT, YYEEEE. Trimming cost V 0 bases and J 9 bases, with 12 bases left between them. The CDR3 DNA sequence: TGTGCCAGCAGCTTGGAGGCCCTGAACCCCCAGTACTTC. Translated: CASSLEALNPQYF.